These 23 T cell receptor beta chains originate from one sample sequenced in a study of graft-versus-host responses after intestinal transplantation. The antigens for these receptors are not known. The protocol was immunoSEQ multiplex PCR, while the TCRdb copy is restricted to in-frame clones and leaves out a portion. The sample includes approximately 26,000 clones, roughly 82% of them seen just once. The material sequenced was unstimulated CD4+ T cells sorted from spleen or lymph node cells, taken before intestinal transplant. These receptor sequences come from a human donor who received an intestinal transplant.

The CDR3 sequence is CASSSLGQGGSYNEQFF. The CDR3 DNA follows: TGTGCCAGCAGCTCCTTAGGACAGGGAGGGTCCTACAATGAGCAGTTCTTC. This chain joins TRBV7-9 and TRBJ2-1, with D maybe TRBD1 (8 bases). Germline V lookup: CDR1 SEHNR, CDR2 FQNEAQ (reference sequence). The CDR3 is 17 residues long. Trimming pared 4 bases from V and 1 base from J, leaving 17 bases between.

This sequence joins TRBV30 and TRBJ1-1; possibly TRBD1 for D (5 bases). Germline V gives CDR1 GTSNPN, CDR2 SVGIG (reference sequence). V lost 3 bases and J 5 bases, leaving 13 bases between the germline ends. The CDR3 covers 13 residues. In DNA form, the CDR3 reads TGTGCCTGGAGCCGGGCCGGGGGAACTGAAGCTTTCTTT. Protein: CAWSRAGGTEAFF.

There are a few counts of this clone. The chain couples TRBV6-5 to TRBJ2-7; 11 bases fit TRBD1. Looked up from germline, CDR1 is MNHEY and CDR2 is SVGAGI. Trimming cost V 0 bases and J 3 bases; bases outside gene matches: 4. The CDR3 extends over 16 amino acids. CDR3 bases: TGTGCCAGCAGTTACTCGACGGGGACAGGGGGCTACGAGCAGTACTTC. This encodes CASSYSTGTGGYEQYF.

On this clone: Other DNA sequences in this sample translate to the same CDR3. V gene TRBV11-1 combines with J gene TRBJ2-7; 7 positions agree with TRBD1. Trimming at V came to 2 bases and at J to 7 bases, leaving 8 bases not matched to a gene. This CDR3 has 14 residues. The V gene's germline CDR1 is SGHAT and CDR2 FQDESV (reference sequence). This CDR3 is CASSLRGRAGEQYF. The CDR3 nucleotides are TGTGCCAGCAGCTTAAGGGGGCGGGCCGGGGAGCAGTACTTC.

The V gene is TRBV5-1, the J gene TRBJ1-2; D gene uncertain. CDR3 length equals 9 residues. The germline CDR1 and CDR2 sequences are SGHRS and YFSETQ. The DNA for the CDR3 is TGCGGCTGCACTGAGGGCTACACCTTC. This translates into CGCTEGYTF.

The chain couples TRBV12-5 to TRBJ1-2, with D hard to call. CDR3 size: 15 residues. Germline V gene sequence: CDR1 LGHNT, CDR2 FRNRAP. V was clipped by 4 bases and J by 6 bases, with 18 bases between them. The CDR3 sequence: CASGSGLGGYDGYTF. As DNA, the CDR3 is TGTGCTAGTGGTTCGGGCCTGGGAGGGTACGATGGCTACACCTTC.

This chain connects TRBV5-6 to TRBJ1-5; D gene uncertain. CDR3 size: 13 residues. Germline CDR1 and CDR2: SGHDT and YYEEEE. The germline V and J ends were trimmed by 2 bases and 7 bases, with 10 bases remaining between them. Here the CDR3 DNA reads TGTGCCAGCAGCTTAGGGAGGGAACAGCCCCAGCATTTT. Translating gives CASSLGREQPQHF. Variable domain in full (rest from reference TRBV5-6 and TRBJ1-5): DAGVTQSPTHLIKTRGQQVTLRCSPKSGHDTVSWYQQALGQGPQFIFQYYEEEERQRGNFPDRFSGHQFPNYSSELNVNALLLGDSALYLCASSLGREQPQHFGDGTRLSIL.

The V and J genes are TRBV2 and TRBJ1-5, with D unclear. Deletions cut 6 bases from V and 4 bases from J, with 1 base between. CDR1 SNHLY and CDR2 FYNNEI come from the germline V gene. This CDR3 has 10 residues. CDR3 in amino acids: CASRNQPQHF. The CDR3 DNA reads TGTGCCAGCAGAAATCAGCCCCAGCATTTT.

The rearrangement links TRBV4-1 to TRBJ2-4; D is uncertain. The ends were cut back, 3 bases at V and 6 bases at J, with 15 bases in the middle. CDR3 length: 15 residues. Germline-derived CDR1 and CDR2 are MGHRA and YSYEKL. The CDR3 nucleotides are TGCGCCAGCAGCCAGGCCTGGGGATCCCTAAACATTCAGTACTTC. This gives the protein CASSQAWGSLNIQYF.

This clone was counted a few times. V usage is TRBV2 and J usage is TRBJ1-3, with 7 positions matching TRBD1. The germline gives CDR1 SNHLY, CDR2 FYNNEI. Losses at the gene ends were 7 bases for V and 7 bases for J; bases not matched to a gene: 4. CDR3 length: 12 amino acids. The CDR3 DNA sequence: TGTGCCAGCACTGAGGGGGCGAACACCATATATTTT. Its translation: CASTEGANTIYF.

This chain links TRBV25-1 with TRBJ1-4; 8 bases match TRBD1. The CDR3 is 15 residues long. Looked up from germline, CDR1 is MGHDK and CDR2 is SYGVNS. V lost 5 bases to trimming and J lost 3 bases; unmatched junction nucleotides: 5. CDR3 amino acids: CASSINRGANEKLFF. CDR3 nucleotides: TGTGCCAGCAGTATTAACAGGGGGGCTAATGAAAAACTGTTTTTT.

V is TRBV9 and J is TRBJ1-2, with TRBD1 matching 8 bases. From germline, CDR1 is SGDLS and CDR2 YYNGEE. V was clipped by 3 bases and J by 5 bases; unmatched bases: 6. The CDR3 consists of 14 residues. The CDR3 coding sequence is TGTGCCAGCAGCGGCATGGACAGGGAATATGGCTACACCTTC. It translates to CASSGMDREYGYTF.

The chain is built from TRBV5-6 and TRBJ1-2, with 9 bases matching TRBD1. Trimming at V came to 2 bases and at J to 6 bases, leaving 8 bases not matched to a gene. CDR3 size: 15 residues. Germline V lookup: CDR1 SGHDT, CDR2 YYEEEE. CDR3 residues: CASSFPTGQGHGYTF. In DNA form, the CDR3 reads TGTGCCAGCAGCTTTCCCACGGGACAGGGACATGGCTACACCTTC.

The rearrangement joins TRBV5-1 to TRBJ2-7; 12 bases fit TRBD1. This CDR3 contains 16 residues. Germline V gives CDR1 SGHRS, CDR2 YFSETQ. Trimming removed 2 bases from V and 2 bases from J; junction bases left unmatched: 5. The CDR3 DNA is TGCGCCAGCAGCTTATTTGGGACAGGGGGCGCCTACGAGCAGTACTTC. Amino acid sequence: CASSLFGTGGAYEQYF.

The chain has TRBV4-1 and TRBJ2-7, with unresolved D. This CDR3 spans 14 amino acids. Germline CDR1 reads MGHRA; CDR2 reads YSYEKL. Between the trimmed V and J ends, which lost 0 bases and 4 bases, there was a span of 10 bases. This CDR3 is CASSQDHRVYEQYF. The CDR3 DNA is TGCGCCAGCAGCCAAGATCACCGAGTTTACGAGCAGTACTTC.

This chain joins TRBV18 and TRBJ2-3; perhaps TRBD1 as D (5 bases). V was pared by 2 bases and J by 3 bases, with 15 bases between. CDR1 and CDR2 (germline): KGHSH, LQKENI. The CDR3 loop spans 16 amino acids. CDR3 DNA sequence: TGTGCCAGCTCACCATTACTGGGGCAGGGAACAGATACGCAGTATTTT. This gives the protein CASSPLLGQGTDTQYF.

CDR3 nucleotide sequence: TGTGCCAGCCTAGGGGGCGCGGCTAATGAAAAACTGTTTTTT. Protein product: CASLGGAANEKLFF. The gene calls are TRBV28 and TRBJ1-4; 7 bases are a match to TRBD1. Germline trimming cut 8 bases from V and 3 bases from J; bases unmatched to any gene: 6. The length of the CDR3 is 14 residues. The germline CDR1 and CDR2 sequences are MDHEN and SYDVKM.

The chain employs TRBV5-4 and TRBJ1-2; D is ambiguous. CDR1 and CDR2 (germline): SGHNT, YYREEE (reference sequence). This CDR3 contains 13 residues. V lost 4 bases and J lost 2, with 9 bases in between. The CDR3 nucleotides read TGTGCCAGCAGCCCGACTCTCAACTATGGCTACACCTTC. It translates to CASSPTLNYGYTF.

This chain joins TRBV28 and TRBJ1-2, with D possibly matching TRBD1 (6 bases). Per germline, CDR1 MDHEN and CDR2 SYDVKM. CDR3 length: 16 residues. Trimming left V 3 bases short and J 4 bases short, with 18 bases between. The CDR3 is CASSFSGGPSLYGYTF. CDR3 coding DNA: TGTGCCAGCAGTTTCAGTGGGGGGCCCTCCCTCTATGGCTACACCTTC.

V and J are TRBV4-1 and TRBJ1-5; D gene ambiguous. Per germline, CDR1 MGHRA and CDR2 YSYEKL. V lost 0 bases and J lost 7, with 7 bases in between. There are 13 residues in the CDR3. CDR3 protein: CASSQDERQPQHF. CDR3 coding DNA: TGCGCCAGCAGCCAAGATGAACGACAGCCCCAGCATTTT.

This clone turned up a few times. CDR3 sequence (DNA): TGTGCCAGCAGAGAGGGCTACACCTTC. This translates into CASREGYTF. The rearrangement links TRBV2 to TRBJ1-2; D gene ambiguous. Trimming shortened V by 6 bases and J by 8 bases, and 4 bases separated the two germline ends. This CDR3 is built from 9 residues. The germline CDR1 and CDR2 sequences are SNHLY and FYNNEI.

The CDR3 region has the DNA TGTGCCATCAGAGAGACAGGACCCTCCAAAAATGAGCAGTTCTTC. Translated: CAIRETGPSKNEQFF. The V call is TRBV10-3, the J call TRBJ2-1, with D possibly matching TRBD1 (6 bases). The CDR3 is made up of 15 amino acids. V was shortened by 6 bases and J by 7 bases, with 19 bases between the two germline ends. CDR1 is ENHRY, CDR2 SYGVKD, per germline.

The chain uses TRBV21-1 and TRBJ2-7; TRBD2, the D gene given by the table, was not confirmed from the DNA. TRBV21-1 is an annotated pseudogene. This CDR3 contains 18 residues. The CDR3 loop is CASSKGRGGQASSYEQYF. DNA for the CDR3: TGTGCCAGCAGCAAAGGCCGGGGAGGGCAGGCCAGCTCCTACGAGCAGTACTTC.